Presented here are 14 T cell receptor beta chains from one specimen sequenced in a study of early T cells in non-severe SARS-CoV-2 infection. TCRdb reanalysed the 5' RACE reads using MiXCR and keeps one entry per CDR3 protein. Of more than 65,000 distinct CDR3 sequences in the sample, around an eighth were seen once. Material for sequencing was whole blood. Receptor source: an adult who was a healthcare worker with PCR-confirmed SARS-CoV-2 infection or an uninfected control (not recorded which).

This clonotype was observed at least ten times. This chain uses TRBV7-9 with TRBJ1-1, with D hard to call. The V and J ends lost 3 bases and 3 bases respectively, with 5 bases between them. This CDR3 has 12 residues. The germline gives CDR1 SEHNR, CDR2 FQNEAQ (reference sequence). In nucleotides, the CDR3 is TGTGCCAGCAGCTTCTCAGACACTGAAGCTTTCTTT. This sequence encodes CASSFSDTEAFF. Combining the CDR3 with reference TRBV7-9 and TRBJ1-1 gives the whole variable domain DTGVSQNPRHKITKRGQNVTFRCDPISEHNRLYWYRQTLGQGPEFLTYFQNEAQLEKSRLLSDRFSAERPKGSFSTLEIQRTEQGDSAMYLCASSFSDTEAFFGQGTRLTVV.

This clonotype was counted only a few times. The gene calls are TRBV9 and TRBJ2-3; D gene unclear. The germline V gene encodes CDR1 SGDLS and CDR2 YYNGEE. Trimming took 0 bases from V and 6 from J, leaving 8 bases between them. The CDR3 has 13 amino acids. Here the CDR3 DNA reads TGTGCCAGCAGCGTAGACCCTCTGGATACGCAGTATTTT. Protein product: CASSVDPLDTQYF.

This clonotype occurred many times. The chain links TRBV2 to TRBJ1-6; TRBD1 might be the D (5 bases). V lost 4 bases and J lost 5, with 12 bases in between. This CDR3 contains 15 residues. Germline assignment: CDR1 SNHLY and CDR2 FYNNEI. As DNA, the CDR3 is TGTGCCAGCAGTGGGCGGGGCAGGGATAATTCACCCCTCCACTTT. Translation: CASSGRGRDNSPLHF.

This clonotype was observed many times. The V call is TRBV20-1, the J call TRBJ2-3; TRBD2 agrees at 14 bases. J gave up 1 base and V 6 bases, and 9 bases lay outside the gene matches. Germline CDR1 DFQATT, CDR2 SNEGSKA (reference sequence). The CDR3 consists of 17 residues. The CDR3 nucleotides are TGCAGTGCCGGGGGACTAGCGGGAGTTTTGGGCACAGATACGCAGTATTTT. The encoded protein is CSAGGLAGVLGTDTQYF.

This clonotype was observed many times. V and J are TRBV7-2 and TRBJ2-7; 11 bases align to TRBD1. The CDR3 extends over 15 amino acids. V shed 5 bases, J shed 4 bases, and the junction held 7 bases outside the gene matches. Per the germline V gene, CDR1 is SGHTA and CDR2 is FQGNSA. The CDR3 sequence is CASSPAWDRGYEQYF. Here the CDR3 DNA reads TGTGCCAGCAGCCCAGCATGGGACAGGGGGTACGAGCAGTACTTC.

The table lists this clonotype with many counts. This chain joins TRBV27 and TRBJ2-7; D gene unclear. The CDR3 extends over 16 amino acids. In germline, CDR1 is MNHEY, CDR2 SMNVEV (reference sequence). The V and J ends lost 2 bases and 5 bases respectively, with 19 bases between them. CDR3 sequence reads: CASSLRWFAGGNEQYF. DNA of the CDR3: TGTGCCAGCAGTTTACGCTGGTTTGCAGGTGGGAACGAGCAGTACTTC.

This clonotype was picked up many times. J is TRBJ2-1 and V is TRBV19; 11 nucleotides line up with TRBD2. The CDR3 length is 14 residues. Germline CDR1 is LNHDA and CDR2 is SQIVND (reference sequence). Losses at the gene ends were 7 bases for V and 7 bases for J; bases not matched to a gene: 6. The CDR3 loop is CASKIAGGANEQFF. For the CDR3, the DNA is TGTGCCAGTAAAATAGCGGGAGGGGCAAATGAGCAGTTCTTC.

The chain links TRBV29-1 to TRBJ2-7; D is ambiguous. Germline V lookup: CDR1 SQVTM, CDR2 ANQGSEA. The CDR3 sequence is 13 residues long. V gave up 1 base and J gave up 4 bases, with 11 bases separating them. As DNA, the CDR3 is TGCAGCGTTGAAGCCTCCAAGTCATACGAGCAGTACTTC. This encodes CSVEASKSYEQYF.

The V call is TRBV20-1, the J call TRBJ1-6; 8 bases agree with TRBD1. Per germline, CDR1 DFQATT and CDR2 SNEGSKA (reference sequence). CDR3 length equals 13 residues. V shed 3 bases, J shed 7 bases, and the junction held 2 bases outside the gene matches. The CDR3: CSASRGPNSPLHF. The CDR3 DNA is TGCAGTGCTAGCAGGGGGCCAAATTCACCCCTCCACTTT.

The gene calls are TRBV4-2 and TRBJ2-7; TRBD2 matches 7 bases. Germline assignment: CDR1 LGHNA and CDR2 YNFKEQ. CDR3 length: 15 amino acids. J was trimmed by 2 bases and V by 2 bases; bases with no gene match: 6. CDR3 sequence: CASSQSGGGAYEQYF. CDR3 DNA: TGTGCCAGCAGCCAATCTGGCGGGGGAGCCTACGAGCAGTACTTC.

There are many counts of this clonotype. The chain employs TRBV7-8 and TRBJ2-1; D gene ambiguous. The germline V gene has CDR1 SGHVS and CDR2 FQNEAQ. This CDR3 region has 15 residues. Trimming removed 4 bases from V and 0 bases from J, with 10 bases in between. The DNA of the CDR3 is TGTGCCAGCAGCTCAAGTCAAAGCTCCTACAATGAGCAGTTCTTC. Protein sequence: CASSSSQSSYNEQFF.

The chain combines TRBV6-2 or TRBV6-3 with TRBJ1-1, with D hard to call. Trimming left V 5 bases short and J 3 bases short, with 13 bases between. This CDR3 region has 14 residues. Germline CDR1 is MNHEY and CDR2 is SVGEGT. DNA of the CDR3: TGTGCCAGCAGTCATCTCGGGGAACACACTGAAGCTTTCTTT. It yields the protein CASSHLGEHTEAFF.

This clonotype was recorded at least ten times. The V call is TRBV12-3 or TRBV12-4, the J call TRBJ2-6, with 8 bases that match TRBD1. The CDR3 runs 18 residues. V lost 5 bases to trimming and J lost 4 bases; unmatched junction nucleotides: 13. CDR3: CASSLKRSRGQGANVLTF. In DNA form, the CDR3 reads TGTGCCAGCAGTCTAAAACGCTCCAGGGGGCAGGGGGCCAACGTCCTGACTTTC.

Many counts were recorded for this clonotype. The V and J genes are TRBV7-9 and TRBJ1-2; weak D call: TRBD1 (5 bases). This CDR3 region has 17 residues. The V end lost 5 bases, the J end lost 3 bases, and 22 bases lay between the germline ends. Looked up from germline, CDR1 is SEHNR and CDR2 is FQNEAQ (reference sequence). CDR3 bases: TGTGCCAGCAGCCCAGTTGTAGGGGCGGCCCCCGACTATGGCTACACCTTC. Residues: CASSPVVGAAPDYGYTF.